A single sample is the source of the 32 T cell receptor beta chains below, sequenced in a study of cytomegalovirus exposure and HLA in healthy donors. Amplification used 60 Vbeta primers and 13 Jbeta primers. The repertoire was sequenced with immunoSEQ multiplex PCR; TCRdb's copy has only in-frame clones and lacks some. The repertoire holds around 67,000 clones, with around 78% as singletons. Sequenced sample: PBMCs. Receptors were obtained from a man younger than 35 in good health and CMV-seropositive.

This clone was picked up a small number of times. The junction does not match germline at one end; this may be a read error. For the CDR3, the DNA is TGTGCCAGCAATCCCGGACTAGCGGGGGGCCTACCCAACTTC. Its protein product is CASNPGLAGGLPNF. The J gene is TRBJ2-7, the V gene TRBV2; 14 nucleotides line up with TRBD2. The CDR3 extends over 14 amino acids. Germline-derived CDR1 and CDR2 are SNHLY and FYNNEI.

V gene TRBV5-4 combines with J gene TRBJ2-1; TRBD1 aligns across 7 bases. There are 14 residues in the CDR3. With V trimmed by 0 bases and J by 6 bases, 3 bases remained unmatched. CDR1 is SGHNT, CDR2 YYREEE, per germline (reference sequence). Written as DNA, the CDR3 is TGTGCCAGCAGCTTGGCGGGACAGATCAATGAGCAGTTCTTC. Residues: CASSLAGQINEQFF.

The gene calls are TRBV2 and TRBJ1-1; 8 bases align to TRBD1. The J segment lost 3 bases and the V segment lost 6 bases, leaving 3 bases of the junction unmatched. CDR3 length: 13 amino acids. The V gene's germline CDR1 is SNHLY and CDR2 FYNNEI. The CDR3 coding sequence is TGTGCCAGCAGAGACAGGGGAGACACTGAAGCTTTCTTT. Encoded protein: CASRDRGDTEAFF.

The rearrangement uses TRBV16 and TRBJ2-1; 7 bases fit TRBD2. The junction had 4 bases not matched to a gene; V was cut back by 0 bases and J by 8 bases. The CDR3 length is 14 residues. CDR1 and CDR2 from the germline V gene are KGHSY and FQNENV. CDR3 residues: CASSQSTSPHEQFF. The CDR3 bases are TGTGCCAGCAGCCAATCGACTAGCCCCCATGAGCAGTTCTTC.

J is TRBJ1-4 and V is TRBV7-4; D is perhaps TRBD1 (6 bases). CDR1 SGHVT and CDR2 SQSDAQ come from the germline V gene. The CDR3 has 14 amino acids. V was shortened by 1 base and J by 8 bases, with 11 bases between the two germline ends. The CDR3 sequence is CASSLEQGREKLFF. CDR3 DNA: TGTGCCAGCAGCTTAGAACAGGGACGGGAAAAACTGTTTTTT.

The chain has TRBV19 and TRBJ1-3; D gene unclear. Per the germline V gene, CDR1 is LNHDA and CDR2 is SQIVND (reference sequence). The V end was cut by 9 bases, the J end by 0 bases, with 12 bases between. The CDR3 length is 14 residues. The CDR3 loop reads CASRGASSGNTIYF. The CDR3 nucleotides read TGTGCCAGCCGGGGAGCCTCCTCTGGAAACACCATATATTTT.

The chain employs TRBV6-1 and TRBJ2-5, with TRBD2 matching 10 bases. In germline, CDR1 is MNHNS, CDR2 SASEGT. V gave up 6 bases and J gave up 4 bases; unmatched junction bases: 2. The CDR3 has 13 residues. The CDR3 DNA reads as TGTGCCAGCAGCTTAGCGGGAGGAGAGACCCAGTACTTC. Protein sequence: CASSLAGGETQYF.

In this sample, this clone turned up a few times. This rearrangement joins TRBV30 to TRBJ1-6; 8 positions agree with TRBD1. CDR3 length equals 16 residues. Per the germline V gene, CDR1 is GTSNPN and CDR2 is SVGIG (reference sequence). Losses at the gene ends were 3 bases for V and 10 bases for J; bases not matched to a gene: 14. Here the CDR3 DNA reads TGTGCCTGGAGCGCACAGTTTTCAGGGGGCGGATCACCCCTCCACTTT. It translates to CAWSAQFSGGGSPLHF.

This clone was found once. The chain is built from TRBV11-2 and TRBJ2-1; 7 bases match TRBD2. Germline CDR1 SGHAT, CDR2 FQNNGV. The CDR3 spans 15 residues. Trimming took 5 bases from V and 2 from J; bases not matched to a gene: 6. CDR3 loop: CASSRAGDAYNEQFF. The CDR3 coding sequence is TGTGCCAGCAGCCGGGCGGGGGACGCCTACAATGAGCAGTTCTTC.

This chain connects TRBV9 to TRBJ1-2; D perhaps matches TRBD1 (5 bases). The CDR3 extends over 15 amino acids. Trimming pared 3 bases from V and 6 bases from J, leaving 18 bases between. Germline V lookup: CDR1 SGDLS, CDR2 YYNGEE. CDR3 DNA: TGTGCCAGCAGCGGGCTCGGGCAGGGAGGCGATGGCTACACCTTC. Residues: CASSGLGQGGDGYTF.

The genes are TRBV9 and TRBJ2-1; 7 nucleotides match TRBD2. Germline CDR1 reads SGDLS; CDR2 reads YYNGEE. The J segment lost 0 bases and the V segment lost 1 base, leaving 1 base of the junction unmatched. The CDR3 totals 15 residues. The CDR3 here is CASSVSSGSYNEQFF. In DNA, the CDR3 is TGTGCCAGCAGCGTATCTAGCGGCTCCTACAATGAGCAGTTCTTC.

The chain couples TRBV10-3 to TRBJ1-1; D might be TRBD1 (6 bases). The V and J ends lost 7 bases and 2 bases respectively, with 14 bases between them. The CDR3 sequence is 14 residues long. Germline loops: CDR1 ENHRY, CDR2 SYGVKD. The CDR3 sequence is CAINIEQGNTEAFF. Written as DNA, the CDR3 is TGTGCCATCAATATTGAACAGGGAAACACTGAAGCTTTCTTT.

This chain uses TRBV6-5 with TRBJ1-6; 7 bases agree with TRBD1. Germline CDR1 and CDR2: MNHEY and SVGAGI. The V and J ends lost 8 bases and 10 bases, in that order; junction bases with no gene match: 11. The CDR3 totals 14 residues. CDR3 amino acids: CASRERGLGSPLHF. The DNA of the CDR3 is TGTGCCAGCCGAGAGAGGGGGCTGGGGTCACCCCTCCACTTT.

The chain recombines TRBV30 with TRBJ1-1; maybe TRBD1 (5 bases). This CDR3 comprises 14 residues. Germline V gives CDR1 GTSNPN, CDR2 SVGIG (reference sequence). V lost 4 bases to trimming and J lost 0 bases, with 12 bases between them. The DNA for the CDR3 is TGTGCCTGGAACTCGGGACTCCTGAACACTGAAGCTTTCTTT. It translates to CAWNSGLLNTEAFF.

The chain couples TRBV6-1 to TRBJ2-5, with 10 bases fitting TRBD2. The CDR3 covers 15 residues. From germline, CDR1 is MNHNS and CDR2 SASEGT. The ends lost 5 bases at V and 4 bases at J; junction bases unmatched: 7. CDR3: CASSSRAGGRETQYF. For the CDR3, the DNA is TGTGCCAGCAGTTCCCGAGCGGGGGGGCGAGAGACCCAGTACTTC.

The rearrangement links TRBV30 to TRBJ1-2; D uncertain. The CDR3 is 13 residues long. Germline values: CDR1 GTSNPN, CDR2 SVGIG (reference sequence). Trimming left V 0 bases short and J 7 bases short, with 12 bases between. For the CDR3, the DNA is TGTGCCTGGAGTGTATTTGAGGAAGCTGGCTACACCTTC. Translation gives CAWSVFEEAGYTF.

The V call is TRBV6-1, the J call TRBJ2-7, with TRBD1 matching 7 bases. This CDR3 spans 13 amino acids. The V and J ends lost 5 bases and 2 bases, in that order; junction bases with no gene match: 3. CDR1 and CDR2 from the germline V gene are MNHNS and SASEGT. DNA for the CDR3: TGTGCCAGCAGTCAGGGGGTGGCCTACGAGCAGTACTTC. The encoded protein is CASSQGVAYEQYF.

CDR3 in amino acids: CASSPPGQETGELFF. The CDR3 DNA is TGTGCCAGCAGTCCTCCGGGACAGGAGACCGGGGAGCTGTTTTTT. The chain is built from TRBV6-1 and TRBJ2-2; 8 positions agree with TRBD1. Losses at the gene ends were 5 bases for V and 5 bases for J; bases not matched to a gene: 7. Germline V lookup: CDR1 MNHNS, CDR2 SASEGT. The CDR3 has 15 amino acids.

CDR3 sequence: CASSLRGSHTQYF. CDR3 DNA: TGTGCCAGCAGCCTGAGGGGGTCCCATACGCAGTATTTT. The genes are TRBV5-6 and TRBJ2-3, with TRBD1 as a possible D gene (6 bases). V lost 4 bases and J lost 7, with 13 bases in between. The germline V gene has CDR1 SGHDT and CDR2 YYEEEE. The CDR3 runs to 13 residues.

This sequence joins TRBV5-1 and TRBJ2-7, with D possibly TRBD1 on 6 matching bases. Trimming left V 4 bases short and J 6 bases short, with 17 bases between. This CDR3 contains 14 residues. Germline loops: CDR1 SGHRS, CDR2 YFSETQ. CDR3 sequence (DNA): TGCGCCAGCAGCGTAGACAGGCCCGGGGCCGAGCAGTACTTC. Translated: CASSVDRPGAEQYF. The full variable domain, rest sourced from reference TRBV5-1 and TRBJ2-7, is KAGVTQTPRYLIKTRGQQVTLSCSPISGHRSVSWYQQTPGQGLQFLFEYFSETQRNKGNFPGRFSGRQFSNSRSEMNVSTLELGDSALYLCASSVDRPGAEQYFGPGTRLTVT.

The J gene is TRBJ2-2, the V gene TRBV4-1, with 7 positions matching TRBD2. The CDR3 is 15 amino acids. Losses at the gene ends were 1 base for V and 8 bases for J; bases not matched to a gene: 7. Germline lookup yields CDR1 MGHRA and CDR2 YSYEKL. This CDR3 reads CASSQVMREGGELFF. In nucleotides, the CDR3 is TGCGCCAGCAGCCAAGTTATGAGGGAGGGAGGGGAGCTGTTTTTT.

This chain joins TRBV9 and TRBJ2-7; 7 bases match TRBD2. The CDR3 is made up of 16 amino acids. The germline V gene encodes CDR1 SGDLS and CDR2 YYNGEE. V trimming: 0 bases; J trimming: 1 base; junction bases outside the gene matches: 7. The CDR3 here is CASSVEGAGTSYEQYF. CDR3 bases: TGTGCCAGCAGCGTAGAAGGAGCGGGGACTTCCTACGAGCAGTACTTC.

This chain links TRBV6-1 with TRBJ2-5; 7 positions agree with TRBD2. V dropped 4 bases and J dropped 3; count of bases not matched to a gene: 11. CDR1 and CDR2 from the germline V gene are MNHNS and SASEGT. The CDR3 runs 16 residues. This chain's CDR3 is CASSAPGLTLKETQYF. As DNA, the CDR3 is TGTGCCAGCAGTGCACCGGGACTAACCCTAAAAGAGACCCAGTACTTC.

This chain connects TRBV9 to TRBJ1-3; the D is unclear. This CDR3 has 13 residues. Germline CDR1 reads SGDLS; CDR2 reads YYNGEE. Trimming removed 4 bases from V and 4 bases from J, with 9 bases in between. As DNA, the CDR3 is TGTGCCAGCAGCTACCCGGAGGGAAACACCATATATTTT. The encoded protein is CASSYPEGNTIYF.

The V call is TRBV2, the J call TRBJ2-7, with TRBD1 identical over 8 bases. CDR1 and CDR2 from the germline V gene are SNHLY and FYNNEI. The CDR3 is made up of 13 amino acids. The V gene end was trimmed by 9 bases and the J gene end by 5 bases; junction bases not matched to a gene: 9. The CDR3 region has the DNA TGTGCCAGTCGGACAGGGAGTATACACGAGCAGTACTTC. The encoded protein is CASRTGSIHEQYF.

This clone has a single count. One end of the junction fails to match germline, which may point to a read error. This sequence joins TRBV30 and TRBJ1-2; 9 nucleotides align to TRBD1. Per germline, CDR1 GTSNPN and CDR2 SVGIG (reference sequence). The CDR3 has 11 residues. CDR3 amino acids: CAWSPGTGWFF. CDR3 coding DNA: TGTGCCTGGAGTCCCGGGACAGGGTGGTTCTTC.

The genes are TRBV7-2 and TRBJ2-1; 10 nucleotides agree with TRBD2. This CDR3 comprises 15 residues. Trimming removed 5 bases from V and 5 bases from J; junction bases left unmatched: 6. Germline CDR1 reads SGHTA; CDR2 reads FQGNSA. The CDR3 nucleotides read TGTGCCAGCAGCCCCCAACTAGCGGGGAACAATGAGCAGTTCTTC. Its translation: CASSPQLAGNNEQFF.

V and J are TRBV21-1 and TRBJ1-5; TRBD1, the D gene given by the table, was not confirmed from the DNA. TRBV21-1 is described as a pseudogene. The CDR3 is 16 residues long. As DNA, the CDR3 is TGTGCCAGCAGCGCGGAAGGGACAGGGGGCAATCAGCCCCAGCATTTT. Translating gives CASSAEGTGGNQPQHF.

This clone was counted a single time. The J gene is TRBJ2-5, the V gene TRBV6-5, with 8 nucleotides matching TRBD2. CDR3 length: 15 residues. CDR1 MNHEY and CDR2 SVGAGI come from the germline V gene. V gave up 0 bases and J gave up 2 bases; unmatched junction bases: 2. The CDR3: CASSYSREEQETQYF. The CDR3 coding sequence is TGTGCCAGCAGTTACTCGCGGGAGGAACAAGAGACCCAGTACTTC.

The sample holds one count of this clone. The rearrangement links TRBV25-1 to TRBJ1-1; TRBD1 matches 10 bases. The CDR3 consists of 17 residues. The V segment lost 2 bases and the J segment 3 bases; nucleotides outside the gene matches: 9. The germline gives CDR1 MGHDK, CDR2 SYGVNS. CDR3 sequence (DNA): TGTGCCAGCAGTGAAAGCCCGGGACAGGGGCCGTACACTGAAGCTTTCTTT. Amino acids: CASSESPGQGPYTEAFF.

V and J are TRBV19 and TRBJ1-2; 9 bases are shared with TRBD1. Germline trimming cut 5 bases from V and 10 bases from J; bases unmatched to any gene: 5. This CDR3 spans 12 amino acids. CDR1 is LNHDA and CDR2 is SQIVND in the germline V gene (reference sequence). The CDR3 spells CASSLRDRDYTF. The CDR3 coding sequence is TGTGCCAGTAGTCTCCGGGACAGGGACTACACCTTC.

The chain employs TRBV25-1 and TRBJ1-3; D unresolved. Germline V CDR1 and CDR2: MGHDK, SYGVNS. This CDR3 spans 16 amino acids. V was cut by 1 base and J by 0 bases, with 10 bases left in between. The chain's CDR3 is CASSEFGGRSGNTIYF. The DNA of the CDR3 is TGTGCCAGCAGTGAATTCGGAGGCCGCTCTGGAAACACCATATATTTT.